The present T cell receptor (beta chain) was sequenced within a study of T-cell reconstitution after alpha-beta-depleted transplantation in children. Study-wide points: T-cell counts and diversity at one year following transplant were attributed mainly to newly produced T cells. At day 60, the high TCRbeta diversity found in some patients originated from recipient T cells and thymic progenitors that had survived. It was reported that alpha-beta T cells came from several hundred expanded graft clones (about two months after transplant).

The CDR3 loop spans 13 amino acids. The germline V gene has CDR1 MDHEN and CDR2 SYDVKM. V was pared by 4 bases and J by 7 bases, with 13 bases between. This clonotype was detected ten times or more. Its antigen is as yet unknown. For TCRbeta, the library was prepared with unique molecular identifiers. TCRdb used MiXCR to reprocess the PCR reads, holding one entry per CDR3 protein. The sample consists of around 300,000 distinct CDR3 sequences, approximately 10% of them appearing once. The sample in question was peripheral blood, obtained 180 days after TCRalphabeta/CD19-depleted stem cell transplant. The TCR comes from a male patient aged 2 to 9 who had a stem cell transplant for chronic granulomatous disease, so the T cells may come from the graft donor. This sequence joins TRBV28 and TRBJ1-2, with D tentatively TRBD1 (6 bases). This CDR3 reads CASSYNRVTGYTF. CDR3 sequence (DNA): TGTGCCAGCAGTTACAACAGGGTTACTGGCTACACCTTC.